A selection of T cell receptor beta chains follows, all from one sample in a study of early T cells in non-severe SARS-CoV-2 infection. TCRdb recomputed calls from the 5' RACE reads with MiXCR, one row per CDR3 protein. The sample consists of some 30,000 distinct CDR3 sequences, approximately 5% of them appearing once. The sample comprised whole blood. These receptors were obtained from an adult who was a healthcare worker with PCR-confirmed SARS-CoV-2 infection or an uninfected control (not recorded which). The CDR3 runs from the conserved cysteine through the conserved F or W. D genes are given only for firm matches. Only part of the rows carry a size: once, few, many, or a class if the clone is expanded.

V gene	D gene	J gene	clone size	CDR3 DNA	CDR3 protein
TRBV3-1	-	TRBJ1-5	many	TGTGCCAGCAGCCAAACAGGGAATCAGCCCCAGCATTTT	CASSQTGNQPQHF
TRBV10-3	-	TRBJ2-1	few	TGTGCCATCCGAGCCCCGGCATCCCGGGGCAATGAGCAGTTCTTC	CAIRAPASRGNEQFF
TRBV20-1	-	TRBJ2-7	many	TGCAGTGCTAGTGACAGGAGCTCCTACGAGCAGTACTTC	CSASDRSSYEQYF
TRBV6-4	-	TRBJ2-2	few	TGTGCCAGCAGTGACTCTGGCGGGGAGCTGTTTTTT	CASSDSGGELFF
TRBV6-1	-	TRBJ2-7	many	TGTGCCAGCAGTTCCACCCACCTGGGGTACGAGCAGTACTTC	CASSSTHLGYEQYF
TRBV20-1	TRBD2	TRBJ2-7	many	TGCAGTGCCAAGGGACTACCGGGCTCCTACGAGCAGTACTTC	CSAKGLPGSYEQYF
TRBV7-2	-	TRBJ2-1	many	TGTGCCAGCAGCTTAGTCCTTGACAATGAGCAGTTCTTC	CASSLVLDNEQFF
TRBV6-2/TRBV6-3	-	TRBJ1-1	many	TGTGCCAGCAGAGAAACGGGGGTCACTGAAGCTTTCTTT	CASRETGVTEAFF
TRBV5-4	TRBD2	TRBJ2-5	many	TGTGCCAGCAGCGGGACTGGTAGCGGGTACCAAGAGACCCAGTACTTC	CASSGTGSGYQETQYF
TRBV20-1	-	TRBJ1-5	-	TGCAGTGCTAGAAGGACATTCGGCAATCAGCCCCAGCATTTT	CSARRTFGNQPQHF
TRBV18	TRBD1	TRBJ1-4	many	TGTGCCAGCTCACCTCGGGGACAGGCTAATGAAAAACTGTTTTTT	CASSPRGQANEKLFF
TRBV25-1	-	TRBJ1-1	many	TGTGCCAGCAGTGAACGCGGGACACTGCAGAACACTGAAGCTTTCTTT	CASSERGTLQNTEAFF
TRBV7-8	-	TRBJ2-5	-	TGTGCCAGCAGCCCCAACACTAGAGTGGAGACCCAGTACTTC	CASSPNTRVETQYF
TRBV4-1	TRBD1	TRBJ1-1	many	TGCGCCAGCAGCCACGACAGGGCGGGGAACACTGAAGCTTTCTTT	CASSHDRAGNTEAFF
TRBV29-1	TRBD1	TRBJ1-1	many	TGCAGCGGATACAGGGGAACGAACACTGAAGCTTTCTTT	CSGYRGTNTEAFF
TRBV5-1	-	TRBJ2-7	many	TGCGCCAGCAGCTTGGAACAGGGCTCTACCTACGAGCAGTACTTC	CASSLEQGSTYEQYF
TRBV10-3	TRBD1	TRBJ2-7	-	TGTGCCATCAGTGAGTCCCGGGACAGGGGGCGCAACGAGCAGTACTTC	CAISESRDRGRNEQYF
TRBV7-9	-	TRBJ1-1	many	TGTGCCAGCAGTCTTCTGGAGGGCACTGAAGCTTTCTTT	CASSLLEGTEAFF
TRBV6-2/TRBV6-3	-	TRBJ2-7	many	TGTGCCAGCAGAAGATCCAGAAATGGATTCTCCTACGAGCAGTACTTC	CASRRSRNGFSYEQYF
TRBV18	-	TRBJ2-3	many	TGTGCCAGCTCACCATCCCTAACAGATACGCAGTATTTT	CASSPSLTDTQYF
TRBV28	-	TRBJ2-7	-	TGTGCCAGCAAATTAACGGTGGGGTGGTACGAGCAGTACTTC	CASKLTVGWYEQYF
TRBV15	-	TRBJ1-6	many	TGTGCCACCAGCAGAGATGTTGGGAATAATTCACCCCTCCACTTT	CATSRDVGNNSPLHF
TRBV9	TRBD2	TRBJ2-5	many	TGTGCCAGCAGCCGGGATTCGGGCGGGGGGACTGAAGAGACCCAGTACTTC	CASSRDSGGGTEETQYF
TRBV7-9	-	TRBJ1-2	many	TGTGCCAGCAGCTTATCAACAGTAGGCCCTGGCTACACCTTC	CASSLSTVGPGYTF
TRBV5-4	-	TRBJ1-1	many	TGTGCCAGCAGCTTGAAAGGGGGCACTGAAGCTTTCTTT	CASSLKGGTEAFF
TRBV7-9	-	TRBJ1-5	few	TGTGCCAGCAGCTTAGGGCCGAACAATCAGCCCCAGCATTTT	CASSLGPNNQPQHF
TRBV4-1	-	TRBJ1-2	many	TGCGCCAGCAGCCAAGATTTGGGGGGTTACTATGGCTACACCTTC	CASSQDLGGYYGYTF
TRBV14	TRBD1	TRBJ2-2	many	TGTGCCAGCAGCCAAGAAGCCCAGGGGGCCGGGGAGCTGTTTTTT	CASSQEAQGAGELFF
TRBV7-6	-	TRBJ2-7	many	TGTGCCAGCAGCTTACTAACCCCGGGGTTGTCCGAGCAGTACTTC	CASSLLTPGLSEQYF
TRBV5-5	-	TRBJ2-7	-	TGTGCCAGCAGCTTGGAGGGAGAGGGGAACTACGAGCAGTACTTC	CASSLEGEGNYEQYF
TRBV2	-	TRBJ2-5	many	TGTGCCAGCATGCGGGACAGCGGAGGAGGAGAGACCCAGTACTTC	CASMRDSGGGETQYF
TRBV7-9	-	TRBJ2-1	-	TGTGCCAGCAGCTTAGTTCCAGCGGTCCCTCCCAATGAGCAGTTCTTC	CASSLVPAVPPNEQFF
TRBV9	TRBD1	TRBJ1-2	few	TGTGCCAGCAGCCCCGACAGGGAATATGGCTACACCTTC	CASSPDREYGYTF
TRBV12-3/TRBV12-4	-	TRBJ1-1	-	TGTGCCAGCAGTTTGAGAACAGCGAACACTGAAGCTTTCTTT	CASSLRTANTEAFF
TRBV5-1	-	TRBJ1-1	many	TGCGCCAGCCGACAGGAAACTGAAGCTTTCTTT	CASRQETEAFF
TRBV6-6	-	TRBJ1-1	few	TGTGCCAGCAGTCGAGGGGGTATGAACACTGAAGCTTTCTTT	CASSRGGMNTEAFF
TRBV20-1	TRBD1	TRBJ2-1	few	TGCAGTGCTAGAGTCACGAATAAACCGGGACAGGCCTACAATGAGCAGTTCTTC	CSARVTNKPGQAYNEQFF
TRBV11-2	-	TRBJ2-7	many	TGTGCCAGCAGCAACCGGATCCGGAACTCCTACGAGCAGTACTTC	CASSNRIRNSYEQYF
TRBV7-9	-	TRBJ1-4	few	TGTGCCAGCAGCCCCAACAGTGCAGGCGAAAAACTGTTTTTT	CASSPNSAGEKLFF
TRBV10-3	-	TRBJ2-7	many	TGTGCCATCAGTGAGCAGTCCTACGAGCAGTACTTC	CAISEQSYEQYF
TRBV6-5	TRBD1	TRBJ2-7	-	TGTGCCAGCAGTCCAGGGGGTGGCTTTGGCCGTTACGAGCAGTACTTC	CASSPGGGFGRYEQYF
TRBV4-2	TRBD2	TRBJ2-7	many	TGTGCCAGCAGCCCTCGACAGGGACTAGCGAGTAACTTC	CASSPRQGLASNF
TRBV10-3	-	TRBJ2-1	-	TGTGCCATCAGTGGGGACAGAGTACGGAGGGCTGGGAATGAGCAGTTCTTC	CAISGDRVRRAGNEQFF
TRBV27	-	TRBJ1-6	many	TGTGCCAGCAGTCTGGGACGCTACAATTCACCCCTCCACTTT	CASSLGRYNSPLHF
TRBV7-2	TRBD2	TRBJ2-7	few	TGTGCCAGCAGCTTAGGGTCGGGGGGATACTACGAGCAGTACTTC	CASSLGSGGYYEQYF
TRBV11-2	-	TRBJ2-5	many	TGTGCCAGCAGCTTAGATCAGAGGGGCTGGGAGACCCAGTACTTC	CASSLDQRGWETQYF